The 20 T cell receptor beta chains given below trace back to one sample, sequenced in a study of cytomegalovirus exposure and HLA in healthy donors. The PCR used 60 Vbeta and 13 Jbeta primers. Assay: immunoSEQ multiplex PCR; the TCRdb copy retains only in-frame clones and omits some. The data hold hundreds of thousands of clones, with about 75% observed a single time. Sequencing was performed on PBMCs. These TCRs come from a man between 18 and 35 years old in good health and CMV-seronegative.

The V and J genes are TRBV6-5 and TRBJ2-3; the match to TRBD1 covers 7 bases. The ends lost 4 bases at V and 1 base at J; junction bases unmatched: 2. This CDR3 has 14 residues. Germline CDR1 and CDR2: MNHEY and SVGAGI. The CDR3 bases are TGTGCCAGCAGTTCTGGACAGGGCACAGATACGCAGTATTTT. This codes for CASSSGQGTDTQYF.

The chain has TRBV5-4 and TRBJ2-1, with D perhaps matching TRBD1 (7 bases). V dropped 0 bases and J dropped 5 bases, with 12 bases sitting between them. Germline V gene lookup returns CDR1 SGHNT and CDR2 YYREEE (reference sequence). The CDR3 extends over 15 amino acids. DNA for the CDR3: TGTGCCAGCAGCTTGGCAGGGGGGCGGAACAATGAGCAGTTCTTC. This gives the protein CASSLAGGRNNEQFF.

As DNA, the CDR3 is TGTGCCAGCAGCCGATCGGGACAGGCCCGAGTTGGAGCTTTCTTT. Its translation: CASSRSGQARVGAFF. V is TRBV27 and J is TRBJ1-1, with 8 bases fitting TRBD1. Germline CDR1 and CDR2: MNHEY and SMNVEV (reference sequence). The V segment lost 6 bases and the J segment 10 bases; nucleotides outside the gene matches: 16. The CDR3 loop spans 15 amino acids.

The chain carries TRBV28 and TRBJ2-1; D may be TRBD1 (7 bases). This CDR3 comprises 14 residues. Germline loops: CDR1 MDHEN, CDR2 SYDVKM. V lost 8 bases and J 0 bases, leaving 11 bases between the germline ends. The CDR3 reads CASGGGGSYNEQFF. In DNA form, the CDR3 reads TGTGCCAGCGGAGGGGGCGGCTCCTACAATGAGCAGTTCTTC.

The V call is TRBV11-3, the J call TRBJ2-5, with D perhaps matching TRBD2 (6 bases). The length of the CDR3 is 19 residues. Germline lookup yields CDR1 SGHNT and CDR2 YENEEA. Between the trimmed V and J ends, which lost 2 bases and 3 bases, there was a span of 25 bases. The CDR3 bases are TGTGCCAGCAGCTTAAGTGTGTACACGGGCGGGGAGGTTGAAGAGACCCAGTACTTC. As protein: CASSLSVYTGGEVEETQYF.

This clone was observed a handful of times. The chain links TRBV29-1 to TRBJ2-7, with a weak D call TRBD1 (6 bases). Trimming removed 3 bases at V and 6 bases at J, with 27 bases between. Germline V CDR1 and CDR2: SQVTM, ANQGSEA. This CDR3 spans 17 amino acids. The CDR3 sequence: CSVDARGLASGRSEQYF. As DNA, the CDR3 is TGCAGCGTTGATGCCAGGGGCTTAGCCTCGGGACGGTCCGAGCAGTACTTC.

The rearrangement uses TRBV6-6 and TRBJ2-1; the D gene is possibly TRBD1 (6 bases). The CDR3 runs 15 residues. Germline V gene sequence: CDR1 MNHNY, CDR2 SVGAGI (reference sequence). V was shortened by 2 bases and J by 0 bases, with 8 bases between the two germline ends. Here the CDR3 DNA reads TGTGCCAGCAGTTACGGACAGAGCTCCTACAATGAGCAGTTCTTC. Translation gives CASSYGQSSYNEQFF.

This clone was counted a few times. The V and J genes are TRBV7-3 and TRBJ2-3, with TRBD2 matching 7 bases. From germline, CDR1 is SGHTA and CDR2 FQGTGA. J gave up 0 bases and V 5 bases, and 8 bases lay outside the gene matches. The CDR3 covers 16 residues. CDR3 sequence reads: CASSLGIAGSTDTQYF. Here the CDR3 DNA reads TGTGCCAGCAGCCTCGGGATAGCGGGCAGCACAGATACGCAGTATTTT.

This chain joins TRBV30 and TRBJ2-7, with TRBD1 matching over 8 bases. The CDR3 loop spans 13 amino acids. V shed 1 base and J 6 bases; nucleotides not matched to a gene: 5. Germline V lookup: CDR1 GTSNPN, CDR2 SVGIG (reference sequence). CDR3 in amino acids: CAWSGQGAGEQYF. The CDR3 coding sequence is TGTGCCTGGAGTGGCCAGGGGGCGGGCGAGCAGTACTTC.

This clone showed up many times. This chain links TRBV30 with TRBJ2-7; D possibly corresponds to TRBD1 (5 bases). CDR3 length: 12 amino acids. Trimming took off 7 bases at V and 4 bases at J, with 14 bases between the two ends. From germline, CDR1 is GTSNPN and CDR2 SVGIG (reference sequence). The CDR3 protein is CASHQGGYEQYF. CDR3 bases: TGTGCCTCCCACCAGGGTGGATACGAGCAGTACTTC.

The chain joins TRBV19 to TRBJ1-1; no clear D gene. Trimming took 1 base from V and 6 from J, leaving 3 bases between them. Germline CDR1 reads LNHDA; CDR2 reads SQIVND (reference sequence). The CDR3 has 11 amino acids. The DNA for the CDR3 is TGTGCCAGTAGTATAGCCGCTGAAGCTTTCTTT. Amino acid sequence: CASSIAAEAFF.

The CDR3: CASSPRQGVTGELFF. CDR3 DNA sequence: TGTGCCAGCAGCCCAAGACAGGGGGTCACCGGGGAGCTGTTTTTT. V is TRBV11-3 and J is TRBJ2-2, with 9 nucleotides matching TRBD1. The CDR3 is made up of 15 amino acids. J gave up 4 bases and V 5 bases, and 5 bases lay outside the gene matches. Germline CDR1 reads SGHNT; CDR2 reads YENEEA.

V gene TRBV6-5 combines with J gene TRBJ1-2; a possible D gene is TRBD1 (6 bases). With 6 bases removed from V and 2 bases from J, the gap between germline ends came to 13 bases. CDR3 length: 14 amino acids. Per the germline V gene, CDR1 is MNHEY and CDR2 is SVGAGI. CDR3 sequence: CASRSGGQNYGYTF. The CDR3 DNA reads TGTGCCAGCAGGAGCGGGGGACAAAACTATGGCTACACCTTC.

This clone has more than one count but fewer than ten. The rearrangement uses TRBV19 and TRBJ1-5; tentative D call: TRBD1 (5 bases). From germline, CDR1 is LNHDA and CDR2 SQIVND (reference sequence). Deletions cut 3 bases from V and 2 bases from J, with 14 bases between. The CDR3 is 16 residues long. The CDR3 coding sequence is TGTGCCAGTAGTATTACTTCAGGGCACGGCAATCAGCCCCAGCATTTT. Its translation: CASSITSGHGNQPQHF. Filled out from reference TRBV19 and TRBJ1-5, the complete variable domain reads DGGITQSPKYLFRKEGQNVTLSCEQNLNHDAMYWYRQDPGQGLRLIYYSQIVNDFQKGDIAEGYSVSREKKESFPLTVTSAQKNPTAFYLCASSITSGHGNQPQHFGDGTRLSIL.

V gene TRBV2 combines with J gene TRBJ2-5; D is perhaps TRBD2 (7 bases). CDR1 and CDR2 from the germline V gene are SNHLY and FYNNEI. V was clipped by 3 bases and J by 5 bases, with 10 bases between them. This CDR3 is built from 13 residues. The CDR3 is CASSEGGRETQYF. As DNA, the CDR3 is TGTGCCAGCAGTGAGGGGGGGCGGGAGACCCAGTACTTC.

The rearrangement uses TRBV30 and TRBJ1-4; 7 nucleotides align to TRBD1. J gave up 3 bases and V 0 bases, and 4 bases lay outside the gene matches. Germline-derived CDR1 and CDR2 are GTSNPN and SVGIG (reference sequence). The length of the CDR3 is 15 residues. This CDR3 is CAWSVAGGPNEKLFF. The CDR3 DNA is TGTGCCTGGAGTGTGGCAGGGGGTCCTAATGAAAAACTGTTTTTT.

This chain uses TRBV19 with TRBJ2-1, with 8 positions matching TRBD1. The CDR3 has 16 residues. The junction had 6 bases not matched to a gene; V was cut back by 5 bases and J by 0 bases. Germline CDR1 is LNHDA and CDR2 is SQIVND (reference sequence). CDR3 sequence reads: CASSYGTGYSYNEQFF. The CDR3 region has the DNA TGTGCCAGTAGTTACGGGACAGGCTACTCCTACAATGAGCAGTTCTTC.

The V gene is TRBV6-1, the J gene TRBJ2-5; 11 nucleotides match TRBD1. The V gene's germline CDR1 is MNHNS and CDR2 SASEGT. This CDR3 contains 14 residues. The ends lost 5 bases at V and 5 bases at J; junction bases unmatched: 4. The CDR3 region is CASSWTGGWETQYF. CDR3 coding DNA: TGTGCCAGCAGTTGGACAGGGGGCTGGGAGACCCAGTACTTC.

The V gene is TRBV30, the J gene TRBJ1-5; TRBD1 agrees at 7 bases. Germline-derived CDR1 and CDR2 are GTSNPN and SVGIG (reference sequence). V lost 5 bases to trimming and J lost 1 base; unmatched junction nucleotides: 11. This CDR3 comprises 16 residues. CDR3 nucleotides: TGTGCCTGGTCAGAGGGAAGGGGGCTAAGCAATCAGCCCCAGCATTTT. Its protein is CAWSEGRGLSNQPQHF. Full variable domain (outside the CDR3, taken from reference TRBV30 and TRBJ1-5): SQTIHQWPATLVQPVGSPLSLECTVEGTSNPNLYWYRQAAGRGLQLLFYSVGIGQISSEVPQNLSASRPQDRQFILSSKKLLLSDSGFYLCAWSEGRGLSNQPQHFGDGTRLSIL.

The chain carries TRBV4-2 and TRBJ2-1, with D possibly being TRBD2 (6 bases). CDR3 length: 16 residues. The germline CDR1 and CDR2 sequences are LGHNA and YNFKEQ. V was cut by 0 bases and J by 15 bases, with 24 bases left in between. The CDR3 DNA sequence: TGTGCCAGCAGCCAAGATGTAACCGGGACTGAACCGGAGGCGTTCTTC. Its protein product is CASSQDVTGTEPEAFF.